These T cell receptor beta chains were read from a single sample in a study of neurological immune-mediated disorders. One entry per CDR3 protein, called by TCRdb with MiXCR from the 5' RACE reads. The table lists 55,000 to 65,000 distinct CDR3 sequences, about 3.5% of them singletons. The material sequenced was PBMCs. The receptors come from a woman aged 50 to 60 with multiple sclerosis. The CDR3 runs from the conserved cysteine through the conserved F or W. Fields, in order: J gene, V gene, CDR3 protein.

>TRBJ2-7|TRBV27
CASSLRRGYEQYF
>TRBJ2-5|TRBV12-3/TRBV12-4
CASSFLAAQETQYF
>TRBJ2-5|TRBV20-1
CSARESSLQETQYF
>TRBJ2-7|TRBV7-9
CASSSGTSGRRADEQYF
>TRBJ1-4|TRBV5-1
CASSPGTGGIEKLFF
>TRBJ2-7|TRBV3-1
CASSQGGARPSYEQYF
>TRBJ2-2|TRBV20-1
CSALGSRTGELFF
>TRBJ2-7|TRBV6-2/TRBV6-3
CASSQAHEQYF
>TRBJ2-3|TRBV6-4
CASSAGGQDTQYF
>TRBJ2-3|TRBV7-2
CASSRRRGSTDTQYF
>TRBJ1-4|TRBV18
CASSPNGATNEKLFF
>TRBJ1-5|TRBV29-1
CSVTTFDSNQPQNF
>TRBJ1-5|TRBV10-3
CAISEFFSAGKSNQPQHF
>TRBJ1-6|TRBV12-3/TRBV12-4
CASTIDGETGSPLHF
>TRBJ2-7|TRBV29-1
CSVEELDSSEQYF
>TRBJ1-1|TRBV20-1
CSALTSGTEAFF
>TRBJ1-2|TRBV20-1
CSLDRGSGYTF
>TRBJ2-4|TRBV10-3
CATQGPGLLNIQYF
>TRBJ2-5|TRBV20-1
CSVRKGRVQETQYF
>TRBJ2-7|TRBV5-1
CASSLEYREAYEQYF
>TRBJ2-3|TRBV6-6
CASSYAGTPLSTDTQYF
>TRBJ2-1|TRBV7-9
CASSAVGSSNEQFF
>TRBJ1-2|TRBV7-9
CASTPGGGYTF
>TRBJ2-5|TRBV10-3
CAITASGGETQYF
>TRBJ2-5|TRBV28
CASSYPLAGPQDVAQYF
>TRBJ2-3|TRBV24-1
CATSDIGGGSSTDTQYF
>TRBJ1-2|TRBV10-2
CASSGRTQDYRGYTF
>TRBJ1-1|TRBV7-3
CASSFTGATEAFF
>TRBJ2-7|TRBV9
CASSVDSESEEQYF
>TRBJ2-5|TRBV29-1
CSLNRGQETQYF
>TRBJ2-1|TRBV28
CASRPIGYGYNEQFF
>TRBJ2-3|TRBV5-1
CASSFAGRSDSDTQYF
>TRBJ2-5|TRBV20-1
CSLLGGRAETQYF
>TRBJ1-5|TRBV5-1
CASSLDSHQPQHF
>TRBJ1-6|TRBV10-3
CAISEVRGGSPLNF
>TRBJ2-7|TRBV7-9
CASSLVGTLSTGEQYF
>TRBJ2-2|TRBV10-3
CAISESVRENTGELFF